This T cell receptor (beta chain) was retrieved from a study of T-cell memory formation after mild COVID-19. TCRdb called the 5' RACE reads again in MiXCR, with one record for every CDR3 protein. The sample has approximately 300,000 distinct CDR3 sequences; about 16% are singletons. This clonotype was seen just once. Germline V gene data show CDR1 as KGHDR and CDR2 as SFDVKD. The V segment lost 3 bases and the J segment 5 bases; nucleotides outside the gene matches: 8. The CDR3 sequence is 15 residues long. The gene calls are TRBV24-1 and TRBJ1-2, with 7 nucleotides matching TRBD1. The sample taken for sequencing was PBMCs or a T cell subset sorted from them (not recorded which). This TCR came from a man younger than 35 who had mild COVID-19 (a few samples of this study predate the infection). Cell type and time point are not known. The CDR3 bases are TGTGCCACCAGTGATACGACAGGGTCGGGGTATGGCTACACCTTC. Translating gives CATSDTTGSGYGYTF.